The 9 T cell receptor beta chains below come from one sample, sequenced in a study of technical replicates of blood from four donors. Clones were sequenced by immunoSEQ multiplex PCR, and TCRdb holds only the in-frame ones, with some missing. This sample yields 65,000 to 95,000 clones, of which 95% to 98% are seen a single time; less than 0.2% belongs to the top ten. Sequencing input: T cells isolated from PBMCs. The source is a human donor in good health.

The chain carries TRBV7-9 and TRBJ2-5; D remains unclear. The CDR3 extends over 13 amino acids. Germline CDR1 and CDR2: SEHNR and FQNEAQ (reference sequence). V was trimmed by 5 bases and J by 2 bases, leaving 9 bases between them. CDR3 bases: TGTGCCAGCAGCAAGTCGGAGCAAGAGACCCAGTACTTC. Amino acids: CASSKSEQETQYF.

The chain combines TRBV5-4 with TRBJ1-4; TRBD1 matches at 8 bases. The ends lost 4 bases at V and 0 bases at J; junction bases unmatched: 2. The CDR3 is 15 amino acids. CDR1 and CDR2 (germline): SGHNT, YYREEE (reference sequence). The CDR3 DNA reads TGTGCCAGCAGCGTACAGGGGGCAACTAATGAAAAACTGTTTTTT. This translates into CASSVQGATNEKLFF.

The V and J genes are TRBV30 and TRBJ2-7, with 8 bases matching TRBD2. Germline trimming cut 3 bases from V and 4 bases from J; bases unmatched to any gene: 5. The CDR3 sequence is 13 residues long. Germline CDR1 is GTSNPN and CDR2 is SVGIG (reference sequence). CDR3 in DNA: TGTGCCTGGAGCAAGCGGGAGTCTTACGAGCAGTACTTC. This sequence encodes CAWSKRESYEQYF.

The V call is TRBV4-1, the J call TRBJ1-4; 9 bases fit TRBD1. This CDR3 region has 17 residues. Germline CDR1 reads MGHRA; CDR2 reads YSYEKL. V shed 3 bases and J 8 bases; nucleotides not matched to a gene: 13. The CDR3 nucleotides read TGCGCCAGCAGCCACCTTCCCCCACAGGGGGCAAGCGAAAAACTGTTTTTT. As protein: CASSHLPPQGASEKLFF.

The V gene is TRBV28, the J gene TRBJ2-3; no clear D. V lost 2 bases to trimming and J lost 0 bases, with 6 bases between them. Per the germline V gene, CDR1 is MDHEN and CDR2 is SYDVKM. The CDR3 runs 14 residues. The CDR3 DNA reads as TGTGCCAGCAGTTTAGACTTGAGCACAGATACGCAGTATTTT. As protein: CASSLDLSTDTQYF.

This clone appeared once. This chain connects TRBV4-2 to TRBJ2-1; TRBD2 aligns across 7 bases. The ends lost 6 bases at V and 4 bases at J; junction bases unmatched: 9. This CDR3 has 15 residues. The V gene's germline CDR1 is LGHNA and CDR2 YNFKEQ. CDR3 nucleotide sequence: TGTGCCAGCAGTCAACCGGGAGCGGGGTACAATGAGCAGTTCTTC. Amino acids: CASSQPGAGYNEQFF.

The chain is built from TRBV5-1 and TRBJ2-3; 9 bases line up with TRBD2. The germline CDR1 and CDR2 sequences are SGHRS and YFSETQ. The V and J ends lost 0 bases and 2 bases, in that order; junction bases with no gene match: 10. The CDR3 totals 18 residues. The CDR3 nucleotides read TGCGCCAGCAGCTTGGGCGGGGGGCTAGCGGGGTACACAGATACGCAGTATTTT. It encodes CASSLGGGLAGYTDTQYF.

The gene calls are TRBV7-9 and TRBJ2-7, with unresolved D. V lost 2 bases and J lost 6, with 5 bases in between. CDR3 length: 11 residues. Germline lookup yields CDR1 SEHNR and CDR2 FQNEAQ (reference sequence). The CDR3 nucleotides read TGTGCCAGCAGCTTAAGCCCCGAGCAGTACTTC. This codes for CASSLSPEQYF. Looking up the rest from reference TRBV7-9 and TRBJ2-7 gives the full variable domain: DTGVSQNPRHKITKRGQNVTFRCDPISEHNRLYWYRQTLGQGPEFLTYFQNEAQLEKSRLLSDRFSAERPKGSFSTLEIQRTEQGDSAMYLCASSLSPEQYFGPGTRLTVT.

This sequence joins TRBV28 and TRBJ2-7; D is perhaps TRBD2 (5 bases). CDR3 length equals 15 residues. Deletions cut 7 bases from V and 6 bases from J, with 22 bases between. Germline V gene lookup returns CDR1 MDHEN and CDR2 SYDVKM. The CDR3: CASTPPGETTSEQYF. In nucleotides, the CDR3 is TGTGCCAGCACCCCCCCCGGGGAAACCACCTCCGAGCAGTACTTC.